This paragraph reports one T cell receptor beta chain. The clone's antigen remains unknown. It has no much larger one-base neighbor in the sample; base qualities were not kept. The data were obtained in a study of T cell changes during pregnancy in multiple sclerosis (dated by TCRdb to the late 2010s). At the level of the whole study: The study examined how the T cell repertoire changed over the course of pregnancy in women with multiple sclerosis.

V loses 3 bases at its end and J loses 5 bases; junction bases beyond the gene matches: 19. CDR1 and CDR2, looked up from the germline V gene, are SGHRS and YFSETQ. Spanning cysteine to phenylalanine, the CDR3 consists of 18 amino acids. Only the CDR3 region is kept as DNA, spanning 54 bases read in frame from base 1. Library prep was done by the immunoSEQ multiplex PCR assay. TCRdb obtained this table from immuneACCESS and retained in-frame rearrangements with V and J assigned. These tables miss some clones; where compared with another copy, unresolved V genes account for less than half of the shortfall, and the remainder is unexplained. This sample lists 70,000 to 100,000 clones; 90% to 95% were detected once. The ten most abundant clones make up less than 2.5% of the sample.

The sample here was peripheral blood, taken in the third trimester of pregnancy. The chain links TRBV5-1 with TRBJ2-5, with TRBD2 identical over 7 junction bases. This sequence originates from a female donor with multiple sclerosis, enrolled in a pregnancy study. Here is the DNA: TGCGCCAGCAGCTCGCCAGGCCCTGGCGGGAGAAAAGGGGAGACCCAGTACTTC. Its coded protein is CASSSPGPGGRKGETQYF.